The 23 T cell receptor beta chains reported below all come from one sample, sequenced in a study of long-term antiretroviral therapy in people with HIV. Sequencing relied on immunoSEQ assay v3.0, run at survey level. The table came from immunoSEQ multiplex PCR; TCRdb's copy has only in-frame clones and leaves some out. The repertoire holds 20,000 to 30,000 clones, with around 85% as singletons. The source was unsorted PBMCs, collected 4.8 to 5 years after starting antiretroviral therapy. The receptors were sampled from a middle-aged man with HIV.

This chain connects TRBV6-1 to TRBJ1-1, with TRBD1 matching 8 bases. This CDR3 spans 14 amino acids. The germline CDR1 and CDR2 sequences are MNHNS and SASEGT. The V segment lost 7 bases and the J segment 3 bases; nucleotides outside the gene matches: 7. The CDR3 loop is CASTQETGDTEAFF. The CDR3 nucleotides read TGTGCCAGCACCCAAGAGACAGGGGACACTGAAGCTTTCTTT.

The V call is TRBV27, the J call TRBJ2-7, with 9 bases matching TRBD1. The CDR3 totals 15 residues. The V gene end was trimmed by 5 bases and the J gene end by 7 bases; junction bases not matched to a gene: 12. The germline gives CDR1 MNHEY, CDR2 SMNVEV (reference sequence). This chain's CDR3 is CASSDTGQGSVEQYF. The CDR3, as DNA: TGTGCCAGCAGTGATACGGGACAGGGATCGGTTGAGCAGTACTTC.

This clone was seen a handful of times. The chain employs TRBV5-1 and TRBJ2-1; D may be TRBD2 (5 bases). Germline V gives CDR1 SGHRS, CDR2 YFSETQ. The CDR3 spans 18 residues. The V gene lost 2 bases and the J gene lost 0 bases, with 18 bases spanning the gap. In DNA, the CDR3 is TGCGCCAGCAGCTTTAGGCTAGCCCTAGTTAGCTCCTACAATGAGCAGTTCTTC. The encoded protein is CASSFRLALVSSYNEQFF.

V and J are TRBV28 and TRBJ2-7; TRBD1 might be the D (5 bases). Per the germline V gene, CDR1 is MDHEN and CDR2 is SYDVKM. V gave up 5 bases and J gave up 0 bases, with 14 bases separating them. The CDR3 is 15 amino acids. The DNA for the CDR3 is TGTGCCAGCAGTCTGGGGCGGATATTCTCCTACGAGCAGTACTTC. It encodes CASSLGRIFSYEQYF.

The CDR3 nucleotides read TGTGCCAGCAGGCGAGCGTCCTCCCCCCACGAGCAGTACTTC. Amino acid sequence: CASRRASSPHEQYF. The V gene is TRBV5-6, the J gene TRBJ2-7; D is undetermined. Per the germline V gene, CDR1 is SGHDT and CDR2 is YYEEEE. This CDR3 is 14 amino acids long. V was cut by 5 bases and J by 5 bases, with 17 bases left in between.

The J gene is TRBJ2-7, the V gene TRBV4-3, with D unclear. This CDR3 has 14 amino acids. The germline V gene has CDR1 LGHNA and CDR2 YSLEER. The V end lost 0 bases, the J end lost 3 bases, and 9 bases lay between the germline ends. The DNA of the CDR3 is TGCGCCAGCAGCCAAGAATTCTTGAGCTACGAGCAGTACTTC. Translating it yields CASSQEFLSYEQYF.

The rearrangement joins TRBV15 to TRBJ1-1; TRBD1 aligns across 8 bases. Losses at the gene ends were 4 bases for V and 3 bases for J; bases not matched to a gene: 10. The germline CDR1 and CDR2 sequences are LNHNV and YYDKDF (reference sequence). The CDR3 is 16 residues long. The CDR3 region has the DNA TGTGCCACCAGCAAACCGGACAGGGTTGACGACACTGAAGCTTTCTTT. Translating gives CATSKPDRVDDTEAFF.

The rearrangement links TRBV10-2 to TRBJ2-1; D gene unclear. Deletions cut 3 bases from V and 5 bases from J, with 8 bases between. This CDR3 spans 13 amino acids. In germline, CDR1 is WSHSY, CDR2 SAAADI. CDR3 nucleotide sequence: TGCGCCAGCAGTGACGGGTACCACAATGAGCAGTTCTTC. Protein product: CASSDGYHNEQFF.

The count of this clone is one. The chain is built from TRBV7-9 and TRBJ2-1; D is unresolved. Germline CDR1 and CDR2: SEHNR and FQNEAQ (reference sequence). Trimming took 3 bases from V and 5 from J, leaving 8 bases between them. CDR3 length equals 13 residues. The CDR3 sequence: CASSLSLDNEQFF. The CDR3, as DNA: TGTGCCAGCAGCTTGAGTCTCGACAATGAGCAGTTCTTC.

The chain links TRBV28 to TRBJ1-1, with TRBD1 matching 7 bases. Trimming at V came to 9 bases and at J to 4 bases, leaving 11 bases not matched to a gene. Germline CDR1 MDHEN, CDR2 SYDVKM. The length of the CDR3 is 14 residues. The CDR3 protein is CASKRPQGSTEAFF. The CDR3 DNA follows: TGTGCCAGTAAACGACCACAGGGGTCCACTGAAGCTTTCTTT.

This chain uses TRBV10-3 with TRBJ2-1; D might be TRBD2 (7 bases). Germline CDR1 ENHRY, CDR2 SYGVKD. The CDR3 sequence is 17 residues long. V lost 3 bases to trimming and J lost 9 bases, with 24 bases between them. The CDR3 nucleotides are TGTGCCATCAGTGATCCGAAGGGGGGGGGCTCGCCGGGTGAGCAGTTCTTC. The encoded protein is CAISDPKGGGSPGEQFF.

The rearrangement uses TRBV10-3 and TRBJ1-1, with D possibly TRBD1 on 5 matching bases. The CDR3 totals 13 residues. Germline lookup yields CDR1 ENHRY and CDR2 SYGVKD. Trimming took off 6 bases at V and 1 base at J, with 9 bases between the two ends. CDR3 in amino acids: CAISRTGNTEAFF. The CDR3 DNA follows: TGTGCCATCAGCCGCACAGGGAACACTGAAGCTTTCTTT.

The rearrangement links TRBV10-3 to TRBJ1-1; D possibly corresponds to TRBD1 (5 bases). This CDR3 has 14 residues. Germline V gene sequence: CDR1 ENHRY, CDR2 SYGVKD. V lost 6 bases and J lost 0, with 11 bases in between. The CDR3 reads CAISPGRMNTEAFF. The CDR3, as DNA: TGTGCCATCAGCCCGGGACGGATGAACACTGAAGCTTTCTTT.

The rearrangement links TRBV14 to TRBJ2-7; no clear D gene. The CDR3 runs to 14 residues. Germline V lookup: CDR1 SGHDN, CDR2 FVKESK. Trimming took 4 bases from V and 4 from J, leaving 14 bases between them. The chain's CDR3 is CASSLAGPSYEQYF. In nucleotides, the CDR3 is TGTGCCAGCAGCCTCGCCGGGCCTTCTTACGAGCAGTACTTC.

This clone appeared a few times. The chain is built from TRBV4-2 and TRBJ2-1, with D uncertain. CDR1 and CDR2 (germline): LGHNA, YNFKEQ. The length of the CDR3 is 14 residues. V was clipped by 0 bases and J by 10 bases, with 13 bases between them. CDR3 region: CASSQDRSVWEQFF. For the CDR3, the DNA is TGTGCCAGCAGCCAAGACCGGTCCGTGTGGGAGCAGTTCTTC.

The genes are TRBV18 and TRBJ1-6; D remains unclear. CDR3 length: 13 amino acids. The ends were cut back, 6 bases at V and 10 bases at J, with 13 bases in the middle. CDR1 is KGHSH, CDR2 LQKENI, per germline. The CDR3 reads CASSPDGQSPLHF. The CDR3 nucleotides read TGTGCCAGCTCCCCCGACGGGCAGTCACCCCTCCACTTT.

This rearrangement joins TRBV19 to TRBJ2-3, with D perhaps TRBD1 (6 bases). CDR1 is LNHDA and CDR2 is SQIVND in the germline V gene (reference sequence). This CDR3 is built from 15 residues. Between the trimmed V and J ends, which lost 4 bases and 4 bases, there was a span of 15 bases. The CDR3 is CASSRLTGRSDTQYF. The CDR3 nucleotides read TGTGCCAGTAGTAGGCTTACAGGGAGATCAGATACGCAGTATTTT.

V and J are TRBV7-2 and TRBJ2-7; D is unresolved. Germline V gene sequence: CDR1 SGHTA, CDR2 FQGNSA. The length of the CDR3 is 13 residues. Deletions cut 5 bases from V and 5 bases from J, with 13 bases between. The CDR3 reads CASSRFVQDEQYF. In DNA form, the CDR3 reads TGTGCCAGCAGCCGGTTCGTCCAAGACGAGCAGTACTTC. Looking up the rest from reference TRBV7-2 and TRBJ2-7 gives the full variable domain: GAGVSQSPSNKVTEKGKDVELRCDPISGHTALYWYRQSLGQGLEFLIYFQGNSAPDKSGLPSDRFSAERTGGSVSTLTIQRTQQEDSAVYLCASSRFVQDEQYFGPGTRLTVT.

The chain combines TRBV5-1 with TRBJ2-6, with 7 bases matching TRBD1. The CDR3 runs 18 residues. The germline CDR1 and CDR2 sequences are SGHRS and YFSETQ. Losses at the gene ends were 4 bases for V and 1 base for J; bases not matched to a gene: 11. In DNA, the CDR3 is TGCGCCAGCAGCCCCACCGGGACAGAGATGTCTGGGGCCAACGTCCTGACTTTC. It yields the protein CASSPTGTEMSGANVLTF.

This chain links TRBV29-1 with TRBJ2-1; TRBD2 might be the D (5 bases). This CDR3 has 13 residues. CDR1 and CDR2 (germline): SQVTM, ANQGSEA. Trimming left V 5 bases short and J 6 bases short, with 14 bases between. The DNA of the CDR3 is TGCAGCGTTAGTTCGAGCGGCCCCAATGAGCAGTTCTTC. Its protein is CSVSSSGPNEQFF.

This sequence joins TRBV29-1 and TRBJ1-2, with 12 bases that match TRBD1. J was trimmed by 8 bases and V by 1 base; bases with no gene match: 5. Germline V gene lookup returns CDR1 SQVTM and CDR2 ANQGSEA. This CDR3 has 14 residues. The CDR3 coding sequence is TGCAGCGTTGAAGGGGGACAGGGGGCGGCGGGCTACACCTTC. Amino acids: CSVEGGQGAAGYTF.

The chain uses TRBV28 and TRBJ1-1; D is perhaps TRBD1 (5 bases). Per germline, CDR1 MDHEN and CDR2 SYDVKM. Trimming pared 5 bases from V and 6 bases from J, leaving 19 bases between. The length of the CDR3 is 15 residues. CDR3 sequence reads: CASSAIGTATSEAFF. The CDR3 DNA is TGTGCCAGCAGTGCAATTGGGACTGCCACGTCTGAAGCTTTCTTT.

The chain couples TRBV27 to TRBJ2-1; unclear D gene. V was pared by 3 bases and J by 5 bases, with 11 bases between. The CDR3 is 14 amino acids. CDR1 is MNHEY, CDR2 SMNVEV, per germline (reference sequence). The chain's CDR3 is CASSLGWADNEQFF. CDR3 in DNA: TGTGCCAGCAGTTTGGGCTGGGCCGACAATGAGCAGTTCTTC.